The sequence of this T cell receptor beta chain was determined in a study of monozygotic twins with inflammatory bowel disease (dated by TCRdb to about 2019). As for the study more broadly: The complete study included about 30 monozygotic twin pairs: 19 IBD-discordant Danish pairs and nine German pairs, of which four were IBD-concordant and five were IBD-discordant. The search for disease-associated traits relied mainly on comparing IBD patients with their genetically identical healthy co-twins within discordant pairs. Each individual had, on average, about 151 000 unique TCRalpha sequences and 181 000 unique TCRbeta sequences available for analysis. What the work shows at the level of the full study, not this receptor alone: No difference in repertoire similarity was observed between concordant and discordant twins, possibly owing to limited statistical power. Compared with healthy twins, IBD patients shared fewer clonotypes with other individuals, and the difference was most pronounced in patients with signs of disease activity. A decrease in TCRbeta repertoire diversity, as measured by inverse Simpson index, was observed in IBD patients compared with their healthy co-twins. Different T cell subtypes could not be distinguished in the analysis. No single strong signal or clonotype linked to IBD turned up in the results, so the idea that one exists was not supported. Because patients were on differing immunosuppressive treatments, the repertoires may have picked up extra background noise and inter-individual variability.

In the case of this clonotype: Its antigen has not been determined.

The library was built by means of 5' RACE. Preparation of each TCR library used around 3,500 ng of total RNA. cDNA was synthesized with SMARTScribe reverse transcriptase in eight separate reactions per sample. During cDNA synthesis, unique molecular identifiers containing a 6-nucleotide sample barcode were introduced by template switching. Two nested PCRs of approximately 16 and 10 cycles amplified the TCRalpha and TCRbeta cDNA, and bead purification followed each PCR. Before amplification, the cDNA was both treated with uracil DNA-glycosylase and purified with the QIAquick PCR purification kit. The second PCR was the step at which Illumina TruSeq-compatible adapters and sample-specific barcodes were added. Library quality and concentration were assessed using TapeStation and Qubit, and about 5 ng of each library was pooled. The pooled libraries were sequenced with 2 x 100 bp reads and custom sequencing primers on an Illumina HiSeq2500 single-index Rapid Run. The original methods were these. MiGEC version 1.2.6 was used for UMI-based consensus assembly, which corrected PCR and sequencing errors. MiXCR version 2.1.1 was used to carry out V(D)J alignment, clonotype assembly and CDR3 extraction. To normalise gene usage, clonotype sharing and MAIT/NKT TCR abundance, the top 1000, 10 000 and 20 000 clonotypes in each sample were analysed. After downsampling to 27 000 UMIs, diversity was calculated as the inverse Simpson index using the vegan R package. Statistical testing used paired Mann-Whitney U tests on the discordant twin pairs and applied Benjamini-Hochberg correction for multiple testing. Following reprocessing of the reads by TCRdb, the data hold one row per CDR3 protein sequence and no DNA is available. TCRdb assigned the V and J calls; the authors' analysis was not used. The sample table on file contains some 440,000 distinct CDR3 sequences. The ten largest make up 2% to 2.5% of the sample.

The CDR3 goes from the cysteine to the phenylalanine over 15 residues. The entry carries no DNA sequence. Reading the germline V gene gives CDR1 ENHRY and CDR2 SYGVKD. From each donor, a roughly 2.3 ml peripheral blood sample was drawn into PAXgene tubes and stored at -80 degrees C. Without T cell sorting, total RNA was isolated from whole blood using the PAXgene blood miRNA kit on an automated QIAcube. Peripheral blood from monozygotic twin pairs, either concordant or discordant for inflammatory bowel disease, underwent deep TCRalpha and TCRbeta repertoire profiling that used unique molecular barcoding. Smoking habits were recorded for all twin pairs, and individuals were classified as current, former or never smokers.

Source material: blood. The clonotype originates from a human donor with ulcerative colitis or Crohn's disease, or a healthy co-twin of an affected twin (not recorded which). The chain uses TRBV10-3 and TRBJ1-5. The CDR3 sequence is CAISESGLENQPQHF.